A selection of T cell receptor beta chains follows, all from one sample in a study of T cell changes during pregnancy in multiple sclerosis. Sequencing was performed with immunoSEQ multiplex PCR; in TCRdb, only in-frame clones are kept and a portion is missing. The sample lists fewer than 85,000 clones; approximately 92% were seen once. Sample: peripheral blood, taken in the third trimester of pregnancy. Source of these receptors: a female donor in good health, enrolled as a control in a pregnancy study. Each CDR3 is given with its conserved first and last residue. Fields, in order: V gene, D gene, J gene, clone size, CDR3 DNA, CDR3 protein. D genes are given only for firm matches. A row's size may be missing; if present it is once, few, many or a size class.

>TRBV5-1|TRBD1|TRBJ2-3|-
TGCGCCAGCAGCTTGACAGGGGGCGGAAATACGCAGTATTTT
CASSLTGGGNTQYF
>TRBV28|-|TRBJ1-5|-
TGTGCCAGCAGTCAGAATCAGCCCCAGCATTTT
CASSQNQPQHF
>TRBV4-1|TRBD2|TRBJ2-7|-
TGCGCCAGCAGCCCGGAGGGGACTAGCTCCTACGAGCAGTACTTC
CASSPEGTSSYEQYF
>TRBV7-2|TRBD1|TRBJ1-6|-
TGTGCCAGCAGCGCCTTGGGACAGGGGAATTCACCCCTCCACTTT
CASSALGQGNSPLHF
>TRBV15|TRBD2|TRBJ2-5|-
TGTGCCACCAGCACCCGAGGCGGGGGGGAGACCCAGTACTTC
CATSTRGGGETQYF
>TRBV5-1|-|TRBJ1-1|-
TGCGCCAGCAGCTTGGGTATCCTAAGGAGCACTGAAGCTTTCTTT
CASSLGILRSTEAFF
>TRBV28|TRBD1|TRBJ1-2|once
TGTGCCAGCAGAACCCAGGGGGCAGGTGGCTATGGCTACACCTTC
CASRTQGAGGYGYTF
>TRBV2|-|TRBJ2-1|-
TGTGCCAGCAGTGATGGACTGGTCAATGAGCAGTTCTTC
CASSDGLVNEQFF
>TRBV2|-|TRBJ1-2|-
TGTGCCAGCAGTGAGAATGCGGGGGTCCGCTATGGCTACACCTTC
CASSENAGVRYGYTF
>TRBV19|-|TRBJ2-1|once
TGTGCCAGTAGCTTCGGGAATGCAATGTTCTTC
CASSFGNAMFF
>TRBV4-2|TRBD1|TRBJ1-2|-
TGTGCCAGCAGCCAAGATGAGGCAGGGGGCGCGCTACTGGGCTACACCTTC
CASSQDEAGGALLGYTF
>TRBV6-5|TRBD1|TRBJ1-2|-
TGTGCCAGCAGTTACGACAGGGAGAGCTATGGCTACACCTTC
CASSYDRESYGYTF
>TRBV5-1|TRBD1|TRBJ2-1|-
TGCGCCAGCAGCTTGAGGGACAGGGCAAACAATGAGCAGTTCTTC
CASSLRDRANNEQFF
>TRBV7-9|TRBD1|TRBJ2-2|-
TGTGCCAGCACTGCCGGACAGGTCAACACCGGGGAGCTGTTTTTT
CASTAGQVNTGELFF
>TRBV5-6|-|TRBJ2-7|-
TGTGCCAGCAGCAAAACAGGGATGGGGTACGAGCAGTACTTC
CASSKTGMGYEQYF
>TRBV29-1|-|TRBJ2-7|-
TGCAGCGTAGTCACAGGGATGGGAGAGCAGTACTTC
CSVVTGMGEQYF
>TRBV14|-|TRBJ2-1|-
TGTGCCAGCAGCCAAGTCAACAATGAGCAGTTCTTC
CASSQVNNEQFF
>TRBV9|TRBD2|TRBJ2-7|-
TGTGCCAGCAGCGTAAGGGACCCGGGACTAGCGTCTCTGGACGAGCAGTACTTC
CASSVRDPGLASLDEQYF
>TRBV21-1|-|TRBJ2-3|-
TGTGCCAGCAGCAAAGCGCGGCGGGGGGGCACAGATACGCAGTATTTT
CASSKARRGGTDTQYF
>TRBV27|-|TRBJ2-7|-
TGTGCCAGCAGTCCCATAAGCCCCTACGAGCAGTACTTC
CASSPISPYEQYF
>TRBV2|-|TRBJ2-7|-
TGTGCCAGCAGTGACCCGGGAAGGAGCTACGAGCAGTACTTC
CASSDPGRSYEQYF
>TRBV11-2|TRBD1|TRBJ2-3|-
TGTGCCAGCAGCCCGTATACAGGGGCAAATACGCAGTATTTT
CASSPYTGANTQYF
>TRBV5-6|-|TRBJ2-7|-
TGTGCCAGCAGCTTAAGAAGGAGCGAGCAGTACTTC
CASSLRRSEQYF
>TRBV7-9|-|TRBJ2-7|-
TGTGCCAGCAGCTTCGCAGAGGTAGTTGACGAGCAGTACTTC
CASSFAEVVDEQYF
>TRBV7-6|TRBD1|TRBJ2-3|-
TGTGCCAGCAGCTCCGGGACAGGGGGTGTTGGCACAGATACGCAGTATTTT
CASSSGTGGVGTDTQYF
>TRBV7-9|TRBD1|TRBJ2-7|-
TGTGCCAGCAGCCTCACAGGGGGAAACTACGAGCAGTACTTC
CASSLTGGNYEQYF
>TRBV14|-|TRBJ2-1|once
TGTGCCAGCAGCCAAGTGCAGGGGAGCTCCTACAATGAGCAGTTCTTC
CASSQVQGSSYNEQFF
>TRBV11-2|-|TRBJ1-6|-
TGTGCCAGCAGCTTGAGGGGAGGGGTCCACTTT
CASSLRGGVHF
>TRBV30|TRBD2|TRBJ2-1|once
TGTGCCTGGATATCGGGAGGAGGTCACGGGTTCTTC
CAWISGGGHGFF
>TRBV4-2|-|TRBJ1-4|-
TGTGCCAGCAGCCAAGAAATTTCGGGAACAACTAATGAAAAACTGTTTTTT
CASSQEISGTTNEKLFF
>TRBV27|TRBD1|TRBJ2-1|-
TGTGCCAGCAGTTTAAAGGGACAGGGGATTTTCAATGAGCAGTTCTTC
CASSLKGQGIFNEQFF
>TRBV4-3|TRBD1|TRBJ2-1|-
TGCGCCAGCAGCCAAGATGGGGGGACAGGGGGCTCCTACAATGAGCAGTTCTTC
CASSQDGGTGGSYNEQFF
>TRBV19|-|TRBJ2-5|-
TGTGCCAGTAGTTTCCGGGGTTCTGCGGAGACCCAGTACTTC
CASSFRGSAETQYF
>TRBV19|TRBD1|TRBJ1-1|few
TGTGCCAGTAGTATAGTGGGCGGGACAGGGGTCTCCATGAACACTGAAGCTTTCTTT
CASSIVGGTGVSMNTEAFF
>TRBV28|TRBD1|TRBJ2-1|-
TGTGCCAGTTCAGGGGGCTCCACCTACAATGAGCAGTTCTTC
CASSGGSTYNEQFF
>TRBV10-1|-|TRBJ2-5|-
TGCGCCAGCAGTACCACACCGGAGGAGACCCAGTACTTC
CASSTTPEETQYF
>TRBV6-1|TRBD2|TRBJ2-3|few
TGTGCCAGCAGTGTAACTAGCGGTAGCACAGATACGCAGTATTTT
CASSVTSGSTDTQYF
>TRBV15|-|TRBJ2-7|-
TGTGCCACCAGCAGAGAGCGGCTAGTGGCCTACGAGCAGTACTTC
CATSRERLVAYEQYF
>TRBV28|TRBD2|TRBJ2-7|-
TGTGCCAGCAGTTTTGCTAGCGGGGTTTTCGACGAGCAGTACTTC
CASSFASGVFDEQYF
>TRBV27|-|TRBJ1-6|-
TGTGCCAGCAGTCGTGGGGGCAATTATAATTCACCCCTCCACTTT
CASSRGGNYNSPLHF
>TRBV7-2|-|TRBJ2-2|-
TGTGCCAGCAGCTTAGATCCGGGAGCGGGCGGGGAGCTGTTTTTT
CASSLDPGAGGELFF
>TRBV4-3|-|TRBJ2-1|-
TGCGCCAGCAGCTCGGAGACTAGTCGGGAGCAGTTCTTC
CASSSETSREQFF
>TRBV4-3|TRBD1|TRBJ1-2|-
TGCGCCAGCAGCCAAGCGACAGGGGACTATGGCTACACCTTC
CASSQATGDYGYTF
>TRBV4-1|-|TRBJ2-1|-
TGCGCCAGCAGCCAATACAGGGTGGAAGATGAGCAGTTCTTC
CASSQYRVEDEQFF
>TRBV28|TRBD1|TRBJ1-2|once
TGTGCCAGCAGTCCCACCGGGACAGGGAGTAACTATGGCTACACCTTC
CASSPTGTGSNYGYTF
>TRBV10-3|TRBD2|TRBJ2-7|-
TGTGCCATCAGTGGCGGGGGGGCGGAGGAGCAGTACTTC
CAISGGGAEEQYF
>TRBV11-2|-|TRBJ2-7|-
TGTGCCAGCAGCTTAGGTCGGGGCGGAGGGGCGCAATACGAGCAGTACTTC
CASSLGRGGGAQYEQYF
>TRBV5-1|TRBD1|TRBJ2-7|-
TGCGCCAGCAGCCCAGGACAGGGCCAGTACGAGCAGTACTTC
CASSPGQGQYEQYF
>TRBV5-4|-|TRBJ2-7|-
TGTGCCAGCAGCTTGAGCGTAGGAGGATCCTACGAGCAGTACTTC
CASSLSVGGSYEQYF
>TRBV29-1|-|TRBJ2-1|-
TGCAGCGCCCCGGGGGGCGTCGGTCTAACGGATGAGCAGTTCTTC
CSAPGGVGLTDEQFF